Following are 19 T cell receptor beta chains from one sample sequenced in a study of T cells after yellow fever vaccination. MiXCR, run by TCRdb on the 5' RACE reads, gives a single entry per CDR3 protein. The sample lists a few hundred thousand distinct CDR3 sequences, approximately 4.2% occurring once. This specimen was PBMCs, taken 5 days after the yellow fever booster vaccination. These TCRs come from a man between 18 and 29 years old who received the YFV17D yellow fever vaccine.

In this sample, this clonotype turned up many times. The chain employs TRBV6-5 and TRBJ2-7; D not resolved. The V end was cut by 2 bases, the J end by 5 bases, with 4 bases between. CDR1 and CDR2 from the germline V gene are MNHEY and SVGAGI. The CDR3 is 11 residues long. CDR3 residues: CASSYPHEQYV. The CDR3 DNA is TGTGCCAGCAGTTACCCCCACGAGCAGTACGTC.

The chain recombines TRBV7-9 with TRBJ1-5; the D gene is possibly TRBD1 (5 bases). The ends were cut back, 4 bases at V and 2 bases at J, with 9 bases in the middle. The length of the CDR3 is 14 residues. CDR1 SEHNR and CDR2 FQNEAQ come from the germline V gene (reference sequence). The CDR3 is CASSSGARNQPQHF. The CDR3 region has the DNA TGTGCCAGCAGCTCCGGGGCCCGCAATCAGCCCCAGCATTTT.

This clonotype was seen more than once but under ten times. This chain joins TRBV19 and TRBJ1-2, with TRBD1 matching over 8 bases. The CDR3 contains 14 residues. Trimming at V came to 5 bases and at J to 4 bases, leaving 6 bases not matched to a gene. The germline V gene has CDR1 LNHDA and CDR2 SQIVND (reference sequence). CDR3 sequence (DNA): TGTGCCAGTAGTCTCCTGGACAGGGCCTATGGCTACACCTTC. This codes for CASSLLDRAYGYTF.

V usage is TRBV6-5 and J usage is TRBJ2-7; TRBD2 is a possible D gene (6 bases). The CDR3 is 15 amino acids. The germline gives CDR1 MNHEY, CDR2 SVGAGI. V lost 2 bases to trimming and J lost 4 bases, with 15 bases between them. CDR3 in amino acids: CASSYSWRGDYEQYF. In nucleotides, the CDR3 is TGTGCCAGCAGTTACAGTTGGAGGGGAGATTACGAGCAGTACTTC.

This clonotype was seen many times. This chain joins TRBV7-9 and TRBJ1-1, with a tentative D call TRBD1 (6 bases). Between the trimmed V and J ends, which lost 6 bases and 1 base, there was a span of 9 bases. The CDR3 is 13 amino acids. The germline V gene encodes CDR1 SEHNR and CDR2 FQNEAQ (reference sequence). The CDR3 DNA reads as TGTGCCAGCAGGTCAGGGGCGAACACTGAAGCTTTCTTT. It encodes CASRSGANTEAFF. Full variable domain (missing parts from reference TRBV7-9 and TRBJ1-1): DTGVSQNPRHKITKRGQNVTFRCDPISEHNRLYWYRQTLGQGPEFLTYFQNEAQLEKSRLLSDRFSAERPKGSFSTLEIQRTEQGDSAMYLCASRSGANTEAFFGQGTRLTVV.

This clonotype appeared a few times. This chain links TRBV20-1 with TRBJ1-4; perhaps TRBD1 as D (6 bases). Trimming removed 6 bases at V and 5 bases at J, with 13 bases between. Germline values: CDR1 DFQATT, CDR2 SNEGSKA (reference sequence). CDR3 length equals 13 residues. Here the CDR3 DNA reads TGCAGTGCCCCAGGGGTCGAGAATGAAAAACTGTTTTTT. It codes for CSAPGVENEKLFF.

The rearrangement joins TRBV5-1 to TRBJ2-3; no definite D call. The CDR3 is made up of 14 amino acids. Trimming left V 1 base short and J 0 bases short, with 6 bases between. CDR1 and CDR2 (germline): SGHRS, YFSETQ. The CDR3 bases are TGCGCCAGCAGCTTGCCCGACAGCACAGATACGCAGTATTTT. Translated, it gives CASSLPDSTDTQYF.

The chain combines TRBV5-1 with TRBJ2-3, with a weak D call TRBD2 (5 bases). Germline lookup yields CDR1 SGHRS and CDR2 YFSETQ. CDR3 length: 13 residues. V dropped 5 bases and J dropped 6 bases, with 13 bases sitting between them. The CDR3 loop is CASSSGVADTQYF. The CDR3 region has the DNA TGCGCCAGCAGTTCCGGGGTCGCTGATACGCAGTATTTT. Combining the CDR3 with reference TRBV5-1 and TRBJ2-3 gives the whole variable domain KAGVTQTPRYLIKTRGQQVTLSCSPISGHRSVSWYQQTPGQGLQFLFEYFSETQRNKGNFPGRFSGRQFSNSRSEMNVSTLELGDSALYLCASSSGVADTQYFGPGTRLTVL.

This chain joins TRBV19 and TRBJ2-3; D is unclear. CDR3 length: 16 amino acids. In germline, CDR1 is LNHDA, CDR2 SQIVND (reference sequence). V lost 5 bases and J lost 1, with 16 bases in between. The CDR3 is CASSRGGGSRTDTQYF. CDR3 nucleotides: TGTGCCAGTAGTCGCGGTGGTGGCAGCCGCACAGATACGCAGTATTTT. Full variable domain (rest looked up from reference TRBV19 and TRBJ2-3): DGGITQSPKYLFRKEGQNVTLSCEQNLNHDAMYWYRQDPGQGLRLIYYSQIVNDFQKGDIAEGYSVSREKKESFPLTVTSAQKNPTAFYLCASSRGGGSRTDTQYFGPGTRLTVL.

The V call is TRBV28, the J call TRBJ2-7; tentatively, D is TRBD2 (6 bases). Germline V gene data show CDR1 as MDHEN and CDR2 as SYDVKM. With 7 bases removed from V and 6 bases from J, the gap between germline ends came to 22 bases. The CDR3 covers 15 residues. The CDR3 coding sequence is TGTGCCAGCACCCGCGGGGATCTCGGGGCTTCCGAGCAGTACGTC. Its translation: CASTRGDLGASEQYV.

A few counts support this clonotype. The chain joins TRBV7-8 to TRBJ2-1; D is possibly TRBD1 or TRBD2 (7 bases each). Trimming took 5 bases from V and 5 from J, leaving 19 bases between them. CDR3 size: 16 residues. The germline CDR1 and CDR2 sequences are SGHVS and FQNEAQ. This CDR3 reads CASSAPGGDRDNEQFF. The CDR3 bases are TGTGCCAGCAGCGCCCCAGGGGGGGACCGAGACAATGAGCAGTTCTTC.

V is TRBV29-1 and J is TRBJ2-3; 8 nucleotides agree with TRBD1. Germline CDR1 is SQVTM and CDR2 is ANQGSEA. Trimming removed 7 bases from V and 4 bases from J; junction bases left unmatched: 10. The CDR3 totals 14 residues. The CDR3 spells CSAMTGASPDTQYF. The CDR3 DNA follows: TGCAGCGCAATGACAGGGGCTTCACCAGATACGCAGTATTTT.

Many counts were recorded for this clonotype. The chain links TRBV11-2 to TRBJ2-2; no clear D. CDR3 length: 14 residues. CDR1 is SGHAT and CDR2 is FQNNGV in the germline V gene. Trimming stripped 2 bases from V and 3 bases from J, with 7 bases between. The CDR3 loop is CASSLLGHTGELFF. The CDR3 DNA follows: TGTGCCAGCAGCTTACTTGGACACACCGGGGAGCTGTTTTTT.

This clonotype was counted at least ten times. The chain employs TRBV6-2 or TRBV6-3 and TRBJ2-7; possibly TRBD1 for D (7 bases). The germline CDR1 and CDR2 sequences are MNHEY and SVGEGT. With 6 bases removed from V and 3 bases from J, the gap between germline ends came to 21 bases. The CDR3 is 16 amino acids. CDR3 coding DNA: TGTGCCAGCAGCCCGTACCAGGGGGGAGCCCGCTACGAGCAGTACTTC. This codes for CASSPYQGGARYEQYF.

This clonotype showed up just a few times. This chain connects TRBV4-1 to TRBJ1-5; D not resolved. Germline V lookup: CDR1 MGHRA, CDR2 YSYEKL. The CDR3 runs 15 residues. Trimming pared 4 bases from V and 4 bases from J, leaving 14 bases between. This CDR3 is CASSLSPLGNQPQHF. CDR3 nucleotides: TGCGCCAGCAGCCTCTCCCCGTTGGGGAATCAGCCCCAGCATTTT.

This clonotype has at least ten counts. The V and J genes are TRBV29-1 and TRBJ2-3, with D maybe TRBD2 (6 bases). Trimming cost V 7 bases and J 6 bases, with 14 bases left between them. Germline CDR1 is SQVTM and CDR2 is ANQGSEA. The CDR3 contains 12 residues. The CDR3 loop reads CSAGGLLDTQYF. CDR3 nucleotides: TGCAGCGCCGGGGGTTTACTTGATACGCAGTATTTT.

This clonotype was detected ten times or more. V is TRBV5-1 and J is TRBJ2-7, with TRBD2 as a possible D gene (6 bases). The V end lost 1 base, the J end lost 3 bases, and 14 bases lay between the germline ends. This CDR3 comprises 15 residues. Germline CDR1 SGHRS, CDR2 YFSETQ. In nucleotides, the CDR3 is TGCGCCAGCAGCTTGTGGAGGGGCCGACACTACGAGCAGTACGTC. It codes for CASSLWRGRHYEQYV.

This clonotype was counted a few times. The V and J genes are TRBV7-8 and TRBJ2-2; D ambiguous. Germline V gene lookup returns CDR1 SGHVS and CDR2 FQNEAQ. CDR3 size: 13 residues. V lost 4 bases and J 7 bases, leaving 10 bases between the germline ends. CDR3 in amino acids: CASSSVGIGELFF. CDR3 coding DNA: TGTGCCAGCAGCTCCGTAGGGATCGGGGAGCTGTTTTTT. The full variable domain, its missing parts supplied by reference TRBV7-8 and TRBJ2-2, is GAGVSQSPRYKVAKRGQDVALRCDPISGHVSLFWYQQALGQGPEFLTYFQNEAQLDKSGLPSDRFFAERPEGSVSTLKIQRTQQEDSAVYLCASSSVGIGELFFGEGSRLTVL.

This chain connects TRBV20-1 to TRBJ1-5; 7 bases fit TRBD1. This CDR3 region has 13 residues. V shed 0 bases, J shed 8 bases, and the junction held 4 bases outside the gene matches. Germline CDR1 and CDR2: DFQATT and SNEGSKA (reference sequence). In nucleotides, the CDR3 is TGCAGTGCTAGAGATCCCAGGGGGGAGCCCCAGCATTTT. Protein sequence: CSARDPRGEPQHF.